This is a list of T cell receptor beta chains from one sample in a study of shared clonotypes between healthy human individuals. Clones were read by immunoSEQ multiplex PCR, and TCRdb kept only the in-frame ones, dropping some. This sample carries roughly 100,000 clones, less than 75% of them seen once, and the ten largest clones take over 20%. The source material was memory CD8+ T cells sorted from blood. The source of these receptors is a young woman in good health. The CDR3 runs from the conserved cysteine through the conserved F or W. Clone size is shown for a subset of rows, as once, few, many or a class of expanded clone.

size	V	J	CDR3
once	TRBV10-1	TRBJ2-3	CASSGHVLDTQYF
NA	TRBV5-1	TRBJ2-1	CASSPVAGGQSEQFF
NA	TRBV6-5	TRBJ1-1	CASSYSYRGRLAEAFF
NA	TRBV29-1	TRBJ2-2	CSAVKGTSNTGELFF
NA	TRBV29-1	TRBJ2-1	CSVETVYNEQFF
NA	TRBV4-1	TRBJ1-1	CASSRLLRNTEAFF
NA	TRBV6-6	TRBJ2-5	CASSGGGFQETQYF
few	TRBV29-1	TRBJ2-2	CSVERTTGELFF
few	TRBV6-1	TRBJ2-2	CASGTGDTGELFF
NA	TRBV19	TRBJ2-1	CASRAYGNEQFF
NA	TRBV30	TRBJ2-5	CAWSVIETQYF
many	TRBV30	TRBJ2-2	CAWSAGTSDTGELFF
NA	TRBV9	TRBJ1-1	CASSPGTGPNTEAFF
NA	TRBV28	TRBJ2-1	CASSHTGKGYNEQFF
NA	TRBV28	TRBJ2-5	CASSSGTKRETQYF
NA	TRBV2	TRBJ1-2	CASRLDRGPPGYTF
NA	TRBV4-1	TRBJ1-5	CASSMGPSSNQPQHF
few	TRBV5-1	TRBJ2-5	CASSLTSGRAGETQYF
once	TRBV6-4	TRBJ2-7	CASSYEDSPYEQYF
NA	TRBV5-4	TRBJ2-7	CASSLEPPGQSSYEQYF
few	TRBV6-5	TRBJ2-5	CASSYSGLGGGETQYF
many	TRBV12-1	TRBJ2-7	CASSGRPCSYEQYF
NA	TRBV10-2	TRBJ1-2	CASSQLGGYGYTF
NA	TRBV11-2	TRBJ2-7	CASSSPGSGITYEQYF
many	TRBV11-2	TRBJ2-1	CASSLDLGREQFF
many	TRBV27	TRBJ1-1	CASSFSMNTEAFF
NA	TRBV18	TRBJ2-1	CASSLGLAGGNEQFF
NA	TRBV5-6	TRBJ2-7	CASSFLQTYEQYF
few	TRBV2	TRBJ1-1	CASSLGEAFF
NA	TRBV7-9	TRBJ2-3	CASSPKGPDTQYF
NA	TRBV28	TRBJ1-1	CASSLSRSQAFF
NA	TRBV6-1	TRBJ1-2	CASSEGVHYGYTF
NA	TRBV19	TRBJ1-1	CASRQGFTEAFF
NA	TRBV4-2	TRBJ1-2	CASSPVVTGNYGYTF
NA	TRBV5-4	TRBJ2-6	CASSQDGDSGANVLTF
NA	TRBV7-9	TRBJ1-4	CASSPQGALATNEKLFF
NA	TRBV7-2	TRBJ2-7	CASNEYNFNEQYF
NA	TRBV28	TRBJ2-1	CASSLFVGSSYNEQFF
NA	TRBV27	TRBJ2-7	CASSLPNLRSSYEQYF
NA	TRBV28	TRBJ1-2	CASGTGDNYGYTF
NA	TRBV19	TRBJ1-5	CASSIWGADNQPQHF
NA	TRBV6-5	TRBJ2-1	CASSSWTSSYNEQFF
NA	TRBV29-1	TRBJ2-1	CSVTGTSGRTIYNEQFF
few	TRBV9	TRBJ2-7	CASSGAYRGSYEQYF
NA	TRBV19	TRBJ1-1	CASGTAGEAFF
NA	TRBV15	TRBJ1-1	CATSRVGGLAGYTEAFF
many	TRBV4-1	TRBJ2-3	CASSQEGPTDTQYF
NA	TRBV11-2	TRBJ2-2	CASRAGGPVTGELFF
NA	TRBV25-1	TRBJ2-7	CASSVGAPYEQYF
NA	TRBV15	TRBJ2-2	CATSRDGGRGQVNTGELFF
few	TRBV28	TRBJ2-7	CASSSSTGTENPYEQYF
once	TRBV5-1	TRBJ2-3	CASSLGQTSTDTQYF
NA	TRBV4-1	TRBJ2-1	CASSQDRGGEGPYNEQFF
NA	TRBV28	TRBJ1-2	CASSVSDRRGGYTF
NA	TRBV7-2	TRBJ2-5	CASSLLGWGTETQYF
NA	TRBV2	TRBJ1-5	CASSGGQGNQPQHF
NA	TRBV5-4	TRBJ1-6	CASSLERGNSPLHF
NA	TRBV25-1	NA	CASSGHTHYEQYF
NA	TRBV4-1	TRBJ2-1	CASSQATSFLNEQFF
NA	TRBV7-9	TRBJ1-2	CASSPPTTGSHGYTF